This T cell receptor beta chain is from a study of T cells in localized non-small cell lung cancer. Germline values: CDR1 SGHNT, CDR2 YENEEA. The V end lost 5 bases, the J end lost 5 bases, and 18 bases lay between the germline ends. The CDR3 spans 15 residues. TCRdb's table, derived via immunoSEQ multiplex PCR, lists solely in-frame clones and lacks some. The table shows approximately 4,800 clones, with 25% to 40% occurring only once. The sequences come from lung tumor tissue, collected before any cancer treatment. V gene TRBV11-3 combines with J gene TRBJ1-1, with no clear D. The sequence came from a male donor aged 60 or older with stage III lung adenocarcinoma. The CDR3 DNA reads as TGTGCCAGCAGCCCTCGGCCGCCGTTGAGTACTGAAGCTTTCTTT. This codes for CASSPRPPLSTEAFF.